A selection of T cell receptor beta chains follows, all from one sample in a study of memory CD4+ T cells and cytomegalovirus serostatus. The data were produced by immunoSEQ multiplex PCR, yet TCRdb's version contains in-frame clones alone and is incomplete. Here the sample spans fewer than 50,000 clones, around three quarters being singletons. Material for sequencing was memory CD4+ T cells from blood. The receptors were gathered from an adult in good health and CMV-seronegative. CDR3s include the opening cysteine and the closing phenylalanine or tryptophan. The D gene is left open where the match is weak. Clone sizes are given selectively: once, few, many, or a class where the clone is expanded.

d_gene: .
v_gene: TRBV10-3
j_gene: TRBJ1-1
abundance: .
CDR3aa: CAIRQGPSMNTEAFF
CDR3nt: TGTGCCATCAGACAGGGTCCAAGCATGAACACTGAAGCTTTCTTT

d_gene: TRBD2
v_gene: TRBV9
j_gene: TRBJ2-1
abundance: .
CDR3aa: CASSVPGGRRANEQFF
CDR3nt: TGTGCCAGCAGCGTCCCGGGCGGGAGGAGGGCAAATGAGCAGTTCTTC

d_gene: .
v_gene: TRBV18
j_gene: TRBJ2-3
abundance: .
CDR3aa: CASSPGERDTQYF
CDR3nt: TGTGCCAGCTCACCGGGCGAGCGTGATACGCAGTATTTT

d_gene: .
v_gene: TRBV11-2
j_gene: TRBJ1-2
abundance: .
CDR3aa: CASSRNNNYGYTF
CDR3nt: TGTGCCAGCAGCCGCAACAATAACTATGGCTACACCTTC

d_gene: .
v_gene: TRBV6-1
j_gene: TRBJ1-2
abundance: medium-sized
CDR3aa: CASSESLWGYTF
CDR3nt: TGTGCCAGCAGTGAAAGTTTATGGGGCTACACCTTC

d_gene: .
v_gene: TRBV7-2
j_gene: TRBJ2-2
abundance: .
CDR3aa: CASSFDRRTGELFF
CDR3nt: TGTGCCAGCAGCTTTGACAGACGGACCGGGGAGCTGTTTTTT

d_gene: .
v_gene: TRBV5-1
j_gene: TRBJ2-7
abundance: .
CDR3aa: CASSLAPSYEQYF
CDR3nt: TGCGCCAGCAGCTTGGCTCCATCCTACGAGCAGTACTTC

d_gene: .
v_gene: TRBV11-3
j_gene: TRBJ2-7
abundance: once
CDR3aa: CASSLGQELSEQYF
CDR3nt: TGTGCCAGCAGCTTAGGACAAGAACTAAGCGAGCAGTACTTC

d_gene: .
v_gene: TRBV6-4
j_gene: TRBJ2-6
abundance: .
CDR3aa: CASSVVYGANVLTF
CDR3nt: TGTGCCAGCAGTGTGGTATATGGGGCCAACGTCCTGACTTTC

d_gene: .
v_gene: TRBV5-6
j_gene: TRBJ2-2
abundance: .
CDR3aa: CASSYGQETGELFF
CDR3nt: TGTGCCAGCAGCTACGGTCAGGAAACCGGGGAGCTGTTTTTT

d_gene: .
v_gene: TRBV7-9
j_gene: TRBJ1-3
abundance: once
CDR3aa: CASSLGDRSSGNTIYF
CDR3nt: TGTGCCAGCAGCTTAGGCGACCGGAGCTCTGGAAACACCATATATTTT

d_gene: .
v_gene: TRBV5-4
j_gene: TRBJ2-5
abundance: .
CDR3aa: CASSLGGVGTQYF
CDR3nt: TGTGCCAGCAGCTTGGGGGGGGTAGGGACCCAGTACTTC

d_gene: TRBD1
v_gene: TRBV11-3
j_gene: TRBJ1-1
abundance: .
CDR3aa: CASQQGGRNTEAFF
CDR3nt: TGTGCCAGTCAACAGGGGGGTCGAAACACTGAAGCTTTCTTT

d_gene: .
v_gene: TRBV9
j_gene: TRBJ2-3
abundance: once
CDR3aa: CASSVGRGSGDTQYF
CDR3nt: TGTGCCAGCAGCGTAGGCCGGGGGAGCGGAGATACGCAGTATTTT

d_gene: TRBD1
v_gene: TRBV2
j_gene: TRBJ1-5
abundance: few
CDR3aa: CASKDTSRGHNQPQHF
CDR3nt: TGTGCCAGCAAGGATACGTCCAGGGGGCACAATCAGCCCCAGCATTTT

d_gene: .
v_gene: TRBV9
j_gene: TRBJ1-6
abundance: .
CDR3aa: CASSVRGINSPLHF
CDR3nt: TGTGCCAGCAGCGTTAGAGGGATTAATTCACCCCTCCACTTT

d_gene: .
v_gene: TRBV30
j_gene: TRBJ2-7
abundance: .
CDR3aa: CAWRPGLTTYEQYF
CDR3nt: TGTGCCTGGAGGCCGGGATTGACCACCTACGAGCAGTACTTC

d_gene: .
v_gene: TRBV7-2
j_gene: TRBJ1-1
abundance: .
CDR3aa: CASSLVPGREAFF
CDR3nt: TGTGCCAGCAGCTTAGTCCCAGGCCGTGAAGCTTTCTTT

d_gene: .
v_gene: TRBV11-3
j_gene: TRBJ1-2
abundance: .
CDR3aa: CASQGPNYGYTF
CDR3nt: TGTGCCAGCCAGGGGCCCAACTATGGCTACACCTTC

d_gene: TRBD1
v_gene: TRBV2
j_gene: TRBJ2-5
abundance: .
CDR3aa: CASSNSRGQETQYF
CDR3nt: TGTGCCAGCAGCAATTCCAGGGGGCAAGAGACCCAGTACTTC

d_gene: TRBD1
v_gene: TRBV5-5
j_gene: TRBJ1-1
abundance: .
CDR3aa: CASSYLTGANEAFF
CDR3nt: TGTGCCAGCAGCTATCTGACAGGGGCGAATGAAGCTTTCTTT

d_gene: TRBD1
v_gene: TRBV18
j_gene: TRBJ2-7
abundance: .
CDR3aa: CASSSDRESYEQYF
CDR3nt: TGTGCCAGCTCATCCGACAGGGAGTCCTACGAGCAGTACTTC

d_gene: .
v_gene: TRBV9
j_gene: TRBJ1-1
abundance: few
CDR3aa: CASSGPQNLGTEAFF
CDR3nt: TGTGCCAGCAGCGGGCCGCAGAATCTCGGGACTGAAGCTTTCTTT

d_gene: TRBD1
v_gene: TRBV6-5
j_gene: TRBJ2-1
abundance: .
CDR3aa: CASSPTGGSYNEQFF
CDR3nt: TGTGCCAGCAGTCCTACAGGGGGCTCCTACAATGAGCAGTTCTTC

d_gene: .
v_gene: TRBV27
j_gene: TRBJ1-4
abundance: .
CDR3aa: CASRIQGSGEKLFF
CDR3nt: TGTGCCAGCAGAATTCAGGGGTCAGGTGAAAAACTGTTTTTT

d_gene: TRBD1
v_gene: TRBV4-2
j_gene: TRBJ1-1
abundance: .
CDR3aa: CASSHTGTGNTEAFF
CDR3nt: TGTGCCAGCAGCCACACCGGGACAGGGAATACTGAAGCTTTCTTT

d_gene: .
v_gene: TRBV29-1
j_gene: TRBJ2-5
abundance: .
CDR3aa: CSVGGGGQETQYF
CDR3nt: TGCAGCGTTGGGGGGGGCGGCCAAGAGACCCAGTACTTC

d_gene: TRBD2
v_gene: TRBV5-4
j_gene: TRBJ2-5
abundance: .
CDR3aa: CASSLASGQETQYF
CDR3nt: TGTGCCAGCAGCTTGGCTAGCGGCCAAGAGACCCAGTACTTC

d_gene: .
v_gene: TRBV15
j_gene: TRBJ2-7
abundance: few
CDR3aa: CATSRDGYEQYF
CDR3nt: TGTGCCACCAGCAGAGATGGTTACGAGCAGTACTTC

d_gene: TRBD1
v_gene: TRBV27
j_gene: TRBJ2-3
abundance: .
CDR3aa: CASTADRGLTDTQYF
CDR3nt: TGTGCCAGCACAGCAGACAGGGGGCTAACAGATACGCAGTATTTT

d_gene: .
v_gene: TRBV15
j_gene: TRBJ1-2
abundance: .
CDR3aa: CATSRTGSLYGYTF
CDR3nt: TGTGCCACCAGCAGAACAGGATCGTTATATGGCTACACCTTC

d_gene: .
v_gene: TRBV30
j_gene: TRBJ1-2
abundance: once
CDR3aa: CAWSAPRYGYTF
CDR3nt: TGTGCCTGGAGTGCCCCTAGGTATGGCTACACCTTC

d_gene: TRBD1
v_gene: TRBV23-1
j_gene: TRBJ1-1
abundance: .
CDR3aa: CASSPRQGRAMNTEAFF
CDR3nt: TGCGCCAGCAGTCCGCGACAGGGTAGGGCCATGAACACTGAGGCTTTCTTT